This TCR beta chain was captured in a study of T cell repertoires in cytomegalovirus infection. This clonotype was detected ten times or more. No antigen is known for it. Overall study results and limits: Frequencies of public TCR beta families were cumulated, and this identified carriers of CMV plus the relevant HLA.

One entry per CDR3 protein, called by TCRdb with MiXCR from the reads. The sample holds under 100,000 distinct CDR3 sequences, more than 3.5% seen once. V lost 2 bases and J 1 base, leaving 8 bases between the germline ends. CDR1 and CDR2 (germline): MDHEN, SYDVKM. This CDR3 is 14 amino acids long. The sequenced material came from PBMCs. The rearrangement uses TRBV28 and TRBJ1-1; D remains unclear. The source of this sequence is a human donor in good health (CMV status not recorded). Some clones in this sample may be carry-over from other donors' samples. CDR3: CASSLRRRNTEAFF. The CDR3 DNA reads TGTGCCAGCAGTTTACGCAGGCGGAACACTGAAGCTTTCTTT. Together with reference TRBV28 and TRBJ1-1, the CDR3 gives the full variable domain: DVKVTQSSRYLVKRTGEKVFLECVQDMDHENMFWYRQDPGLGLRLIYFSYDVKMKEKGDIPEGYSVSREKKERFSLILESASTNQTSMYLCASSLRRRNTEAFFGQGTRLTVV.